The rows below give T cell receptor beta chains drawn from one sample of a study of early T cells in non-severe SARS-CoV-2 infection. Using its own MiXCR run on the 5' RACE reads, TCRdb lists one record per CDR3 protein. The data show more than 75,000 distinct CDR3 sequences, less than 15% seen once. Sample: whole blood. The source of these receptors is an adult who was a healthcare worker with PCR-confirmed SARS-CoV-2 infection or an uninfected control (not recorded which). Both conserved end residues are part of each CDR3. The D gene is left open where the match is weak.

V,J,D,CDR3
TRBV3-1,TRBJ2-7,TRBD1,CASSPSGQGLYEQYF
TRBV12-3/TRBV12-4,TRBJ1-2,NA,CASSLAIAGAVRGYTF
TRBV14,TRBJ2-1,NA,CASSGFYEQFF
TRBV5-1,TRBJ2-7,NA,CASSGGPYEQYF
TRBV3-1,TRBJ2-5,NA,CASSHLSRGAEETQYF
TRBV29-1,TRBJ2-1,TRBD1,CSAAPGQEQFF
TRBV6-1,TRBJ1-5,NA,CASSEVTGPNQPQHF
TRBV7-9,TRBJ2-1,NA,CASNPPIPITNNEQFF
TRBV3-1,TRBJ2-2,TRBD2,CASSPRGISGGPAGELFF
TRBV20-1,TRBJ1-2,NA,CSASWPDNYGYTF
TRBV7-9,TRBJ2-1,NA,CVSSLAPSYNEQFF
TRBV7-9,TRBJ1-6,NA,CASSSDSSYNSPLHF
TRBV6-2/TRBV6-3,TRBJ2-7,TRBD2,CASSPRLAEPYEQYF
TRBV2,TRBJ2-3,NA,CASSESGGRGRYTDTQYF
TRBV5-4,TRBJ2-1,NA,CASTDRRAAYNEQFF
TRBV6-1,TRBJ1-1,NA,CASSSVGAGLEAFF
TRBV18,TRBJ1-5,NA,CASSLATGPNVPQHF
TRBV4-1,TRBJ1-5,NA,CASSQVTGNQPQHF
TRBV7-3,TRBJ2-3,NA,CASSLRDTQYF
TRBV24-1,TRBJ1-5,NA,CATRSREGNQPQHF
TRBV7-6,TRBJ2-1,TRBD2,CASSLKLAGEYNEQFF
TRBV27,TRBJ2-6,TRBD2,CASSPRTSGATGANVLTF
TRBV5-1,TRBJ2-7,TRBD1,CASSLTGGEYEQYF
TRBV18,TRBJ2-1,NA,CASSPLGGEGEQFF
TRBV29-1,TRBJ1-2,NA,CSAETVERYGYTF
TRBV29-1,TRBJ2-7,TRBD2,CSVPGGTEQYF
TRBV11-2,TRBJ1-1,NA,CASSHPGEEAFF
TRBV2,TRBJ1-2,TRBD1,CASSRQGANYGYTF
TRBV7-9,TRBJ1-1,NA,CASSFVQDTEAFF
TRBV18,TRBJ1-5,NA,CASSPPGSGNQPQHF
TRBV5-1,TRBJ2-3,NA,CASSFPYQDYPTDTQYF
TRBV4-1,TRBJ2-1,NA,CASSQDPRVRYNEQFF
TRBV18,TRBJ1-3,TRBD1,CASTEDRGYSGNTIYF
TRBV3-1,TRBJ2-1,TRBD2,CATSGRFEQFF
TRBV5-1,TRBJ2-2,NA,CASSLADRPGPGELFF
TRBV5-1,TRBJ2-5,TRBD2,CASSSQAGAGGTQYF
TRBV5-4,TRBJ2-2,NA,CASSAEPGTPRELFF
TRBV7-2,TRBJ1-1,NA,CASSPRPGGRPEAFF
TRBV3-1,TRBJ1-6,NA,CASSQDPGPTPLHF
TRBV20-1,TRBJ2-3,NA,CSARAGTTTDTQYF
TRBV15,TRBJ1-2,TRBD1,CATSRRQTGGANYGYTF
TRBV5-5,TRBJ2-7,NA,CASSFLGSDPREQYF
TRBV27,TRBJ2-1,NA,CASSLSRGVDNEQFF
TRBV7-6,TRBJ2-3,NA,CASSLAPPPGRADTQYF
TRBV4-1,TRBJ1-1,TRBD1,CASSRIGQGDTEAFF